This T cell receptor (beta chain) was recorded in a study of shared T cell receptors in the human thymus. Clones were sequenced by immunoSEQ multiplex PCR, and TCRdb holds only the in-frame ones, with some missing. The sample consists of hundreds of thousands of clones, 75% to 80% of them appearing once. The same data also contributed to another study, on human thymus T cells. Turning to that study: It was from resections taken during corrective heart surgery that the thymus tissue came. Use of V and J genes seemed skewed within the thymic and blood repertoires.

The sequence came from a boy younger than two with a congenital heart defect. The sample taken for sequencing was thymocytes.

The CDR3 spells CASRAFCSTEAFF. Here the CDR3 DNA reads TGCGCCAGCAGGGCATTTTGCTCCACTGAAGCTTTCTTT. The chain employs TRBV4-3 and TRBJ1-1; D call uncertain. V was trimmed by 6 bases and J by 4 bases, leaving 12 bases between them. Germline CDR1 LGHNA, CDR2 YSLEER. The CDR3 has 13 residues.